Shown below are 8 T cell receptor beta chains from a single sample sequenced in a study of blood T cell repertoires in COVID-19. Method: immunoSEQ multiplex PCR; TCRdb's copy keeps in-frame clones and lacks some. The repertoire consists of around 220,000 clones, with around nine tenths occurring once and the leading ten covering approximately 2.1%. The sequenced sample consisted of peripheral blood. The receptors derive from a woman aged 40 to 50 who had recovered from COVID-19.

The chain employs TRBV3-1 (or the pseudogene TRBV3-2) and TRBJ2-7, with 12 bases identical to TRBD1. This CDR3 has 20 amino acids. Germline V gene data show CDR1 as LGHDT and CDR2 as YNNKEL (reference sequence). With 0 bases clipped from V and 4 bases from J, the junction kept 16 bases outside the gene matches. CDR3 amino acids: CASSQDSGTGGKGLPYEQYF. Written as DNA, the CDR3 is TGTGCCAGCAGCCAAGATTCCGGGACAGGGGGCAAGGGCCTACCATACGAGCAGTACTTC.

The rearrangement uses TRBV5-4 and TRBJ1-3; 9 nucleotides match TRBD1. The V segment lost 4 bases and the J segment 3 bases; nucleotides outside the gene matches: 11. In germline, CDR1 is SGHNT, CDR2 YYREEE (reference sequence). The CDR3 totals 17 residues. CDR3 residues: CASSPSGTGIGGNTIYF. In DNA form, the CDR3 reads TGTGCCAGCAGCCCCTCCGGGACAGGGATAGGTGGAAACACCATATATTTT.

V usage is TRBV25-1 and J usage is TRBJ1-4; TRBD1 is a possible D gene (5 bases). CDR1 and CDR2 (germline): MGHDK, SYGVNS. Between the trimmed V and J ends, which lost 5 bases and 7 bases, there was a span of 14 bases. The CDR3 spans 14 residues. The CDR3 here is CASSPPGSGEKLFF. In DNA form, the CDR3 reads TGTGCCAGCAGTCCCCCAGGGTCCGGTGAAAAACTGTTTTTT. Drawing the rest from reference TRBV25-1 and TRBJ1-4, the complete variable domain is EADIYQTPRYLVIGTGKKITLECSQTMGHDKMYWYQQDPGMELHLIHYSYGVNSTEKGDLSSESTVSRIRTEHFPLTLESARPSHTSQYLCASSPPGSGEKLFFGSGTQLSVL.

This clone was picked up one time. The CDR3 sequence is CASSLSADSTYEQYF. The CDR3 DNA sequence: TGTGCCAGCAGTTTATCCGCCGACAGTACCTACGAGCAGTACTTC. The rearrangement joins TRBV27 to TRBJ2-7; perhaps TRBD1 as D (5 bases). This CDR3 comprises 15 residues. Germline CDR1 and CDR2: MNHEY and SMNVEV (reference sequence). The V end lost 0 bases, the J end lost 2 bases, and 11 bases lay between the germline ends.

This clone was detected only once. V gene TRBV4-3 combines with J gene TRBJ2-3; D perhaps matches TRBD1 (6 bases). Trimming shortened V by 1 base and J by 2 bases, and 19 bases separated the two germline ends. The CDR3 spans 18 residues. The germline V gene has CDR1 LGHNA and CDR2 YSLEER. The CDR3: CASSQGSGGQKFTDTQYF. The DNA for the CDR3 is TGCGCCAGCAGCCAAGGAAGCGGAGGACAGAAATTCACAGATACGCAGTATTTT.

The chain links TRBV24-1 to TRBJ2-1, with D hard to call. The V end lost 9 bases, the J end lost 0 bases, and 11 bases lay between the germline ends. Germline assignment: CDR1 KGHDR and CDR2 SFDVKD. The CDR3 contains 14 residues. The CDR3 protein is CATSGLSSYNEQFF. Written as DNA, the CDR3 is TGTGCCACCTCCGGTCTGAGCTCCTACAATGAGCAGTTCTTC.

CDR3 amino acids: CASSSYRESPPYF. CDR3 DNA: TGTGCCAGCAGCTCCTACCGGGAGTCTCCTCCGTATTTT. The chain links TRBV7-9 to TRBJ2-3, with D possibly being TRBD2 (6 bases). Trimming removed 4 bases from V and 14 bases from J, with 19 bases in between. CDR1 is SEHNR, CDR2 FQNEAQ, per germline (reference sequence). CDR3 size: 13 residues.

The CDR3 bases are TGTGCCAGCAGCCCGCTCAGCAGTGCGGGGCAGTTCTTC. Amino acids: CASSPLSSAGQFF. V and J are TRBV9 and TRBJ2-1, with D possibly being TRBD2 (5 bases). In germline, CDR1 is SGDLS, CDR2 YYNGEE. Trimming stripped 4 bases from V and 12 bases from J, with 17 bases between. The CDR3 runs 13 residues.